The source of this TCR beta chain is a study of T cell responses to AZD1222 COVID-19 vaccine. V lost 2 bases and J lost 0; bases outside the gene matches: 3. The length of the CDR3 is 15 residues. Germline CDR1 is SGDLS and CDR2 is YYNGEE. The repertoire was sequenced with immunoSEQ multiplex PCR; TCRdb's copy has only in-frame clones and lacks some. The sample lists some 130,000 clones; just under 95% were seen once. This clone is a singleton in its sample. Its specificity is unknown. The study's findings and limits: Donors were mostly white British, more females; clonal diversity possibly underestimated. Repertoires were obtained solely post-peak T cell response.

The specimen comprised peripheral blood, sampled 28 days after the second AZD1222 dose. V usage is TRBV9 and J usage is TRBJ2-5, with 8 nucleotides matching TRBD2. This clonotype was obtained from an adult who received the AZD1222 COVID-19 vaccine. The CDR3 DNA reads TGTGCCAGCAGCGTCGCTAGCGGGTACCAAGAGACCCAGTACTTC. This sequence encodes CASSVASGYQETQYF.